These 27 T cell receptor beta chains were sequenced from one sample in a study of CD8+ T cells in alopecia areata. Once RNA had been extracted, it was reverse transcribed into cDNA to act as the sequencing template. Sequenced by immunoSEQ multiplex PCR; TCRdb stores in-frame clones only, minus some. The repertoire holds some 190,000 clones, 66% seen once, with 0.95% to 1.5% in the top ten. Stated treatment: oral pan-JAK inhibitor, 5-10 mg twice daily. Source: CD4+ T cells sorted from blood, taken at week 44, from a patient treated with tofacitinib. These receptors originate from a human donor with alopecia areata.

Of note for this clone: Other DNA sequences in this specimen translate into the identical CDR3. The CDR3: CAWSADRGYGYTF. In nucleotides, the CDR3 is TGTGCCTGGAGTGCAGACAGGGGGTATGGCTACACCTTC. The chain recombines TRBV30 with TRBJ1-2; TRBD1 aligns across 9 bases. The CDR3 is 13 residues long. V lost 1 base and J lost 5; bases outside the gene matches: 2. Germline V gene sequence: CDR1 GTSNPN, CDR2 SVGIG (reference sequence).

The rearrangement links TRBV27 to TRBJ1-2; D gene unclear. The V end lost 0 bases, the J end lost 8 bases, and 13 bases lay between the germline ends. Germline values: CDR1 MNHEY, CDR2 SMNVEV (reference sequence). The CDR3 has 14 amino acids. This chain's CDR3 is CASSLSGQPGGYTF. The CDR3 DNA is TGTGCCAGCAGTTTATCGGGCCAGCCGGGCGGCTACACCTTC.

This clone has just a few counts. The rearrangement links TRBV5-1 to TRBJ2-5, with D maybe TRBD1 (7 bases). The CDR3 covers 14 residues. The germline V gene encodes CDR1 SGHRS and CDR2 YFSETQ. The V end was cut by 2 bases, the J end by 4 bases, with 12 bases between. This chain's CDR3 is CASSLRRGRETQYF. The CDR3 nucleotides read TGCGCCAGCAGCTTACGGAGGGGGCGAGAGACCCAGTACTTC. Full variable domain (missing parts from reference TRBV5-1 and TRBJ2-5): KAGVTQTPRYLIKTRGQQVTLSCSPISGHRSVSWYQQTPGQGLQFLFEYFSETQRNKGNFPGRFSGRQFSNSRSEMNVSTLELGDSALYLCASSLRRGRETQYFGPGTRLLVL.

The J gene is TRBJ1-2, the V gene TRBV18; 7 bases are a match to TRBD1. The CDR3 runs to 15 residues. CDR1 KGHSH and CDR2 LQKENI come from the germline V gene. J gave up 6 bases and V 6 bases, and 13 bases lay outside the gene matches. As DNA, the CDR3 is TGTGCCAGCTCTCTAGAGACAGGGTTGTCGGATGGCTACACCTTC. This encodes CASSLETGLSDGYTF.

The rearrangement links TRBV4-3 to TRBJ2-1; 8 positions agree with TRBD2. The CDR3 has 15 amino acids. Germline CDR1 reads LGHNA; CDR2 reads YSLEER. The J segment lost 4 bases and the V segment lost 4 bases, leaving 6 bases of the junction unmatched. Written as DNA, the CDR3 is TGCGCCAGCAGCCCAGTGATAGCGGGGTACAATGAGCAGTTCTTC. Protein: CASSPVIAGYNEQFF.

This chain joins TRBV28 and TRBJ1-5; 7 bases match TRBD1. Germline loops: CDR1 MDHEN, CDR2 SYDVKM. The ends lost 2 bases at V and 5 bases at J; junction bases unmatched: 6. This CDR3 is built from 15 residues. The CDR3 sequence is CASSLAQGGHQPQHF. In nucleotides, the CDR3 is TGTGCCAGCAGTTTAGCGCAGGGGGGGCATCAGCCCCAGCATTTT. Looking up the rest from reference TRBV28 and TRBJ1-5 gives the full variable domain: DVKVTQSSRYLVKRTGEKVFLECVQDMDHENMFWYRQDPGLGLRLIYFSYDVKMKEKGDIPEGYSVSREKKERFSLILESASTNQTSMYLCASSLAQGGHQPQHFGDGTRLSIL.

This clone was seen more than once but under ten times. The V and J genes are TRBV29-1 and TRBJ2-7, with 8 bases aligning to TRBD1. With V trimmed by 4 bases and J by 3 bases, 5 bases remained unmatched. The CDR3 runs 13 residues. Germline CDR1 and CDR2: SQVTM and ANQGSEA. CDR3 amino acids: CSVAGQGGYEQYF. The CDR3 DNA is TGCAGCGTTGCCGGACAGGGTGGCTACGAGCAGTACTTC.

This clone appeared a few times. One end of the junction does not line up with germline, which may come from a read error. The chain links TRBV10-3 to TRBJ1-2; D ambiguous. Germline assignment: CDR1 ENHRY and CDR2 SYGVKD. This CDR3 has 12 amino acids. CDR3: CASSDTFEGYTF. The CDR3 DNA follows: TGTGCCAGCAGTGACACATTCGAGGGCTACACCTTC.

The chain is built from TRBV2 and TRBJ2-1, with no clear D. There are 15 residues in the CDR3. V dropped 6 bases and J dropped 3 bases, with 15 bases sitting between them. CDR1 and CDR2 from the germline V gene are SNHLY and FYNNEI. DNA for the CDR3: TGTGCCAGCAGACTACAGTCCCAAGTCTACAATGAGCAGTTCTTC. Translation: CASRLQSQVYNEQFF.

The chain links TRBV29-1 to TRBJ2-5; D possibly corresponds to TRBD2 (5 bases). The V gene's germline CDR1 is SQVTM and CDR2 ANQGSEA. This CDR3 has 13 amino acids. V was pared by 6 bases and J by 5 bases, with 16 bases between. CDR3: CSVLPGTRETQYF. CDR3 DNA sequence: TGCAGCGTCCTTCCGGGAACGAGGGAGACCCAGTACTTC.

The gene calls are TRBV5-1 and TRBJ1-6, with D unresolved. Trimming left V 0 bases short and J 8 bases short, with 18 bases between. Per the germline V gene, CDR1 is SGHRS and CDR2 is YFSETQ. There are 17 residues in the CDR3. CDR3 in DNA: TGCGCCAGCAGCTTGGTAGGCGGCCGAGGTAGTGATTCACCCCTCCACTTT. This sequence encodes CASSLVGGRGSDSPLHF.

V usage is TRBV5-1 and J usage is TRBJ2-3; 9 bases are a match to TRBD2. The V gene end was trimmed by 1 base and the J gene end by 0 bases; junction bases not matched to a gene: 3. CDR3 length: 16 residues. Germline V gene data show CDR1 as SGHRS and CDR2 as YFSETQ. The CDR3 region has the DNA TGCGCCAGCAGCTTGAGAGCGGGGGGTAGCACAGATACGCAGTATTTT. Encoded protein: CASSLRAGGSTDTQYF.

The chain joins TRBV2 to TRBJ2-2; D is unresolved. The germline V and J ends were trimmed by 4 bases and 3 bases, with 9 bases remaining between them. The germline gives CDR1 SNHLY, CDR2 FYNNEI. The CDR3 has 14 residues. The CDR3 sequence is CASSVRGDTGELFF. The CDR3, as DNA: TGTGCCAGCAGTGTGCGTGGGGACACCGGGGAGCTGTTTTTT.

This clone was counted a few times. The rearrangement uses TRBV6-1 and TRBJ2-5, with no clear D. CDR1 and CDR2 (germline): MNHNS, SASEGT. Trimming removed 9 bases at V and 4 bases at J, with 9 bases between. This CDR3 spans 11 amino acids. In DNA, the CDR3 is TGTGCCAGTGCGGACCGAGAGACCCAGTACTTC. It translates to CASADRETQYF.

This sequence joins TRBV7-2 and TRBJ2-7; tentatively, D is TRBD1 (5 bases). The length of the CDR3 is 15 residues. Germline CDR1 is SGHTA and CDR2 is FQGNSA. The ends were cut back, 4 bases at V and 4 bases at J, with 17 bases in the middle. The CDR3 DNA reads as TGTGCCAGCAGCTGGTCCGGGCAGGGTAATTACGAGCAGTACTTC. Encoded protein: CASSWSGQGNYEQYF.

The chain joins TRBV5-1 to TRBJ1-2; 11 bases map to TRBD1. The germline V gene encodes CDR1 SGHRS and CDR2 YFSETQ. This CDR3 comprises 16 residues. J was trimmed by 8 bases and V by 0 bases; bases with no gene match: 9. The CDR3, as DNA: TGCGCCAGCAGCTTGGAAGGACAGGGGGCTTCTCAGGGCTACACCTTC. Translation: CASSLEGQGASQGYTF.

The genes are TRBV19 and TRBJ2-1; tentatively, D is TRBD1 or TRBD2 (6 bases each). The CDR3 covers 16 residues. With 5 bases removed from V and 6 bases from J, the gap between germline ends came to 20 bases. CDR1 is LNHDA, CDR2 SQIVND, per germline (reference sequence). CDR3 sequence: CASSDGRGRPPNEQFF. In DNA, the CDR3 is TGTGCCAGTAGTGATGGCCGGGGGCGGCCCCCCAATGAGCAGTTCTTC.

A few counts support this clone. The V call is TRBV7-2, the J call TRBJ1-5; a weak D match, TRBD1 (6 bases). From germline, CDR1 is SGHTA and CDR2 FQGNSA. The V gene lost 0 bases and the J gene lost 3 bases, with 9 bases spanning the gap. The length of the CDR3 is 15 residues. CDR3 in amino acids: CASSLAQGYNQPQHF. The CDR3 coding sequence is TGTGCCAGCAGCTTAGCGCAGGGGTACAATCAGCCCCAGCATTTT.

The chain has TRBV7-2 and TRBJ1-2; D possibly corresponds to TRBD1 (5 bases). This CDR3 region has 15 residues. V lost 6 bases to trimming and J lost 0 bases, with 14 bases between them. Germline-derived CDR1 and CDR2 are SGHTA and FQGNSA. The CDR3 DNA reads TGTGCCAGCAGATCCCCGGGGCGTTCTAACTATGGCTACACCTTC. Translated, it gives CASRSPGRSNYGYTF. Full variable domain (outside the CDR3, taken from reference TRBV7-2 and TRBJ1-2): GAGVSQSPSNKVTEKGKDVELRCDPISGHTALYWYRQSLGQGLEFLIYFQGNSAPDKSGLPSDRFSAERTGGSVSTLTIQRTQQEDSAVYLCASRSPGRSNYGYTFGSGTRLTVV.

This clone has more than one count but fewer than ten. The chain employs TRBV6-5 and TRBJ1-6; TRBD1 might be the D (6 bases). This CDR3 has 15 residues. Germline lookup yields CDR1 MNHEY and CDR2 SVGAGI. V was shortened by 5 bases and J by 8 bases, with 16 bases between the two germline ends. Here the CDR3 DNA reads TGTGCCAGCAGTGCACGGTGGGGGGGCGATTCACCCCTCCACTTT. Residues: CASSARWGGDSPLHF.

The V and J genes are TRBV11-2 and TRBJ2-2; TRBD1 matches at 7 bases. Germline trimming cut 7 bases from V and 5 bases from J; bases unmatched to any gene: 7. This CDR3 spans 14 amino acids. Germline V gene sequence: CDR1 SGHAT, CDR2 FQNNGV. The chain's CDR3 is CASIRQGRTGELFF. The CDR3 bases are TGTGCCAGCATCAGACAGGGAAGAACCGGGGAGCTGTTTTTT.

The gene calls are TRBV10-3 and TRBJ2-1; 8 bases are a match to TRBD1. The CDR3 consists of 15 residues. The germline CDR1 and CDR2 sequences are ENHRY and SYGVKD. V dropped 4 bases and J dropped 6; count of bases not matched to a gene: 8. CDR3 bases: TGTGCCATCAGTGGCGGCGACAGGGGACGCAATGAGCAGTTCTTC. As protein: CAISGGDRGRNEQFF.

This sequence joins TRBV11-2 and TRBJ2-3, with 10 positions matching TRBD1. CDR3 length equals 17 residues. Germline V gene data show CDR1 as SGHAT and CDR2 as FQNNGV. V was pared by 4 bases and J by 3 bases, with 10 bases of the junction left unmatched. CDR3 sequence: CASSSLGQGVRTDTQYF. CDR3 in DNA: TGTGCCAGCAGCTCCTTAGGACAGGGGGTGCGGACAGATACGCAGTATTTT.

The CDR3 protein is CSVPPGDLDYGYTF. CDR3 coding DNA: TGCAGCGTACCCCCAGGGGATCTGGACTATGGCTACACCTTC. The chain carries TRBV29-1 and TRBJ1-2; perhaps TRBD1 as D (6 bases). V was trimmed by 6 bases and J by 3 bases, leaving 17 bases between them. Looked up from germline, CDR1 is SQVTM and CDR2 is ANQGSEA. The CDR3 spans 14 residues.

This chain's CDR3 is CSTGTNYGYTF. In DNA form, the CDR3 reads TGCAGTACGGGGACCAACTATGGCTACACCTTC. This chain joins TRBV29-1 and TRBJ1-2; a possible D gene is TRBD1 (5 bases). The CDR3 totals 11 residues. Germline V lookup: CDR1 SQVTM, CDR2 ANQGSEA.

The rearrangement uses TRBV15 and TRBJ2-1, with 8 bases fitting TRBD2. The CDR3 spans 16 residues. The junction had 14 bases not matched to a gene; V was cut back by 5 bases and J by 8 bases. Germline loops: CDR1 LNHNV, CDR2 YYDKDF (reference sequence). CDR3 sequence reads: CATSEVLAGGSYEQFF. CDR3 sequence (DNA): TGTGCCACCAGCGAAGTTCTGGCGGGGGGAAGTTATGAGCAGTTCTTC.

The chain combines TRBV29-1 with TRBJ2-1; 8 bases fit TRBD1. Trimming removed 5 bases from V and 0 bases from J; junction bases left unmatched: 3. CDR1 and CDR2 (germline): SQVTM, ANQGSEA. There are 14 residues in the CDR3. The CDR3: CSVLTGGSYNEQFF. The CDR3 coding sequence is TGCAGCGTTCTAACAGGGGGCTCCTACAATGAGCAGTTCTTC.